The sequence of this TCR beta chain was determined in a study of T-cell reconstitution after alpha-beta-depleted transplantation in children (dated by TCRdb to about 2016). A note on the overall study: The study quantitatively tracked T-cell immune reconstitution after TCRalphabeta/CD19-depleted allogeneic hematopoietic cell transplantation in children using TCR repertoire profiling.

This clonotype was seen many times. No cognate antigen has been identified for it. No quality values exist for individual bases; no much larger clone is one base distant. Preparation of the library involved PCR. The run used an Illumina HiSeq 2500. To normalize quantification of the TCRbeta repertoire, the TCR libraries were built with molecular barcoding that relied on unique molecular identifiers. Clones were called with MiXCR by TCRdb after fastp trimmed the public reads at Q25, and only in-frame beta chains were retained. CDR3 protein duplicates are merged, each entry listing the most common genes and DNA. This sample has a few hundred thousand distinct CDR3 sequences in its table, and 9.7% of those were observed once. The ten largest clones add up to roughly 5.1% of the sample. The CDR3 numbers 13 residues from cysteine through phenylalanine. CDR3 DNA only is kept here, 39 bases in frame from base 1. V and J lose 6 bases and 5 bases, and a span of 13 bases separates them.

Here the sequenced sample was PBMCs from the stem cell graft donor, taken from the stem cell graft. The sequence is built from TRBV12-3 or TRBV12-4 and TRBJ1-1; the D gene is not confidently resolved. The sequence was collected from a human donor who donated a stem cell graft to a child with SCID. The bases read TGTGCCAGCAGCTTCATGTGGGTAACTGAAGCTTTCTTT. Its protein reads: CASSFMWVTEAFF.